The 10 T cell receptor beta chains below all came from one sample that was sequenced in a study of CD8 T cells in Susac syndrome. With random hexamers, roughly 0.45 to 1 ug RNA was reverse transcribed. MiXCR, applied by TCRdb to the immunoSEQ multiplex PCR reads, yields one record per CDR3 protein. Among 170,000 or so distinct CDR3 sequences listed, 90% to 95% were seen once. The sequenced sample consisted of CD4+ T cells from PBMCs. These receptors were obtained from a human donor with Susac syndrome.

CDR3 protein: CSVDAGRTDTQYF. CDR3 DNA sequence: TGCAGCGTTGACGCCGGGCGCACAGATACGCAGTATTTT. The chain recombines TRBV29-1 with TRBJ2-3, with no clear D. The CDR3 runs 13 residues. Trimming pared 3 bases from V and 1 base from J, leaving 8 bases between. The germline gives CDR1 SQVTM, CDR2 ANQGSEA.

The chain is built from TRBV30 and TRBJ1-1; 7 bases are a match to TRBD1. Germline assignment: CDR1 GTSNPN and CDR2 SVGIG (reference sequence). The CDR3 consists of 14 residues. V shed 4 bases and J 6 bases; nucleotides not matched to a gene: 11. Written as DNA, the CDR3 is TGTGCCTGGACCAACTCAGGGGGGGGCTCTGAAGCTTTCTTT. Amino acid sequence: CAWTNSGGGSEAFF.

The CDR3: CASRPGYSYEQYF. The CDR3 DNA is TGTGCCAGCAGACCCGGATACTCCTACGAGCAGTACTTC. V is TRBV2 and J is TRBJ2-7, with unresolved D. CDR1 is SNHLY and CDR2 is FYNNEI in the germline V gene. This CDR3 spans 13 amino acids. The V and J ends lost 6 bases and 0 bases respectively, with 9 bases between them.

A remark on this clonotype: At one of its ends the junction is not consistent with the germline gene, which may arise from a read error. The rearrangement links TRBV7-7 to TRBJ2-2; D might be TRBD1 (6 bases). This CDR3 is built from 15 residues. Germline V gene lookup returns CDR1 SSHAT and CDR2 FNYEAQ (reference sequence). CDR3 loop: CASRHDSGDTGELFF. CDR3 DNA sequence: TGTGCTAGCAGACACGATTCAGGGGACACCGGGGAGCTGTTTTTT.

The chain employs TRBV20-1 and TRBJ2-4, with D hard to call. The CDR3 is 16 amino acids. Germline CDR1 and CDR2: DFQATT and SNEGSKA (reference sequence). Between the trimmed V and J ends, which lost 0 bases and 2 bases, there was a span of 14 bases. The CDR3 coding sequence is TGCAGTGCTAGAGAACCCGTGGGTAAATCCAAAAACATTCAGTACTTC. The encoded protein is CSAREPVGKSKNIQYF.

The V call is TRBV20-1, the J call TRBJ1-2, with a weak D call TRBD1 (5 bases). Between the trimmed V and J ends, which lost 4 bases and 6 bases, there was a span of 21 bases. The CDR3 is 15 amino acids. Germline V gene lookup returns CDR1 DFQATT and CDR2 SNEGSKA (reference sequence). CDR3 region: CSATPPGPRFDGYTF. DNA of the CDR3: TGCAGTGCTACACCACCGGGACCCCGTTTCGATGGCTACACCTTC.

The rearrangement joins TRBV7-9 to TRBJ1-1; D remains unclear. CDR3 length: 11 amino acids. V shed 2 bases and J shed 11 bases, with 9 bases lying between them. CDR1 is SEHNR, CDR2 FQNEAQ, per germline (reference sequence). The CDR3 sequence: CASSLQYRAFF. The CDR3 DNA follows: TGTGCCAGCAGCTTACAGTATAGGGCTTTCTTT.

This chain links TRBV2 with TRBJ2-5; D is possibly TRBD2 (5 bases). The CDR3 runs to 14 residues. Germline V gene lookup returns CDR1 SNHLY and CDR2 FYNNEI. V was clipped by 2 bases and J by 7 bases, with 14 bases between them. The CDR3 protein is CASSETGSRGTQYF. For the CDR3, the DNA is TGTGCCAGCAGTGAAACGGGGAGCCGGGGGACCCAGTACTTC.

The chain has TRBV7-9 and TRBJ2-5; unclear D gene. The CDR3 spans 13 residues. Per germline, CDR1 SEHNR and CDR2 FQNEAQ (reference sequence). V lost 5 bases to trimming and J lost 5 bases, with 12 bases between them. DNA for the CDR3: TGTGCCAGCAGCCCGGGTGTTAGTGAGACCCAGTACTTC. Translated, it gives CASSPGVSETQYF.

J is TRBJ1-1 and V is TRBV7-2; D uncertain. This CDR3 has 12 residues. Germline-derived CDR1 and CDR2 are SGHTA and FQGNSA. Trimming took 5 bases from V and 8 from J, leaving 12 bases between them. The CDR3 region has the DNA TGTGCCAGCAGCCCCAGCCGGTTAGAAGCTTTCTTT. Residues: CASSPSRLEAFF.